One and the same sample provided the 19 T cell receptor beta chains below, sequenced in a study of blood T cell repertoires in COVID-19. Measured with immunoSEQ multiplex PCR; TCRdb has only the in-frame clones, and not every one. The data contain about 150,000 clones, more than 80% of them singletons. Sequences were obtained from peripheral blood. These receptors were taken from a man aged 50 to 59 with acute or convalescent COVID-19.

The rearrangement uses TRBV3-1 (or the pseudogene TRBV3-2) and TRBJ2-7, with 8 bases fitting TRBD2. This CDR3 is 14 amino acids long. Unmatched junction bases numbered 8, after V lost 4 bases and J lost 6 bases. The germline CDR1 and CDR2 sequences are LGHDT and YNNKEL (reference sequence). The CDR3 DNA follows: TGTGCCAGCAGCCGTCAGGGACTAGGGGGCGAGCAGTACTTC. Translated: CASSRQGLGGEQYF.

The chain carries TRBV27 and TRBJ1-6; 9 bases are shared with TRBD1. Germline V gene data show CDR1 as MNHEY and CDR2 as SMNVEV (reference sequence). The CDR3 runs 16 residues. Trimming cost V 5 bases and J 4 bases; bases outside gene matches: 6. CDR3 in amino acids: CASSGQGSEYNSPLHF. The CDR3 nucleotides read TGTGCCAGCAGTGGACAGGGGTCAGAATATAATTCACCCCTCCACTTT.

The chain combines TRBV6-5 with TRBJ1-5; tentative D call: TRBD1 (5 bases). CDR3 length equals 14 residues. V was shortened by 2 bases and J by 7 bases, with 12 bases between the two germline ends. Germline loops: CDR1 MNHEY, CDR2 SVGAGI. The CDR3, as DNA: TGTGCCAGCAGTTACGGCCGGGGGGACCAGCCCCAGCATTTT. Protein product: CASSYGRGDQPQHF.

This rearrangement joins TRBV6-5 to TRBJ2-5; 10 nucleotides agree with TRBD2. After removal of 7 bases from V and 5 bases from J, the junction contained 7 bases not matched to a gene. The CDR3 contains 14 residues. Per the germline V gene, CDR1 is MNHEY and CDR2 is SVGAGI. The CDR3 DNA reads as TGTGCCAGCACCCCGCCGGGACTAGCGGAGACCCAGTACTTC. Amino acids: CASTPPGLAETQYF.

This clone appeared once. This sequence joins TRBV28 and TRBJ1-3; D gene unclear. This CDR3 has 15 residues. V dropped 0 bases and J dropped 4 bases, with 10 bases sitting between them. The germline CDR1 and CDR2 sequences are MDHEN and SYDVKM. This CDR3 is CASSLWMASGNTIYF. DNA for the CDR3: TGTGCCAGCAGTTTATGGATGGCTTCGGGAAACACCATATATTTT. Variable domain in full (rest from reference TRBV28 and TRBJ1-3): DVKVTQSSRYLVKRTGEKVFLECVQDMDHENMFWYRQDPGLGLRLIYFSYDVKMKEKGDIPEGYSVSREKKERFSLILESASTNQTSMYLCASSLWMASGNTIYFGEGSWLTVV.

The V gene is TRBV30, the J gene TRBJ2-1, with 13 bases identical to TRBD2. CDR3 size: 15 residues. J lost 7 bases, V lost 0 bases, and 3 bases had no gene match. The germline CDR1 and CDR2 sequences are GTSNPN and SVGIG (reference sequence). CDR3 region: CAWSVQLAGGNEQFF. CDR3 bases: TGTGCCTGGAGTGTACAACTAGCGGGAGGGAATGAGCAGTTCTTC.

The chain employs TRBV6-2 or TRBV6-3 and TRBJ1-5; the D is unclear. The length of the CDR3 is 14 residues. CDR1 and CDR2 from the germline V gene are MNHEY and SVGEGT. The V and J ends lost 5 bases and 1 base respectively, with 9 bases between them. In DNA, the CDR3 is TGTGCCAGCAGTCCGTACACAAGCAATCAGCCCCAGCATTTT. This codes for CASSPYTSNQPQHF.

J is TRBJ1-1 and V is TRBV10-3; D is perhaps TRBD1 (5 bases). Germline loops: CDR1 ENHRY, CDR2 SYGVKD. Trimming stripped 10 bases from V and 11 bases from J, with 23 bases between. This CDR3 region has 13 residues. The CDR3, as DNA: TGTGCCAACTCAGTGGGGGAGGGTAGGGGCGCTTTCTTT. Residues: CANSVGEGRGAFF.

The rearrangement uses TRBV10-1 and TRBJ1-5, with D maybe TRBD1 (5 bases). From germline, CDR1 is WNHNN and CDR2 SYGVQD (reference sequence). The CDR3 runs to 20 residues. Between the trimmed V and J ends, which lost 2 bases and 5 bases, there was a span of 28 bases. The CDR3 protein is CASSELAGQGQSSSDQPQHF. The DNA for the CDR3 is TGCGCCAGCAGTGAGCTGGCCGGCCAGGGCCAAAGTTCGTCCGATCAGCCCCAGCATTTT.

CDR3 bases: TGTGCCAGCAAGTATGGACAGATGTACTACTTC. Translation: CASKYGQMYYF. V is TRBV24-1 and J is TRBJ2-7; perhaps TRBD1 as D (6 bases). The CDR3 totals 11 residues. CDR1 is KGHDR, CDR2 SFDVKD, per germline. Between the trimmed V and J ends, which lost 11 bases and 13 bases, there was a span of 20 bases.

V usage is TRBV24-1 and J usage is TRBJ2-1; 10 bases map to TRBD2. The CDR3 loop spans 16 amino acids. Germline values: CDR1 KGHDR, CDR2 SFDVKD. The J segment lost 6 bases and the V segment lost 3 bases, leaving 7 bases of the junction unmatched. CDR3 nucleotides: TGTGCCACCAGTGATCCCAGCGGGAGGGCCTTCAATGAGCAGTTCTTC. Protein product: CATSDPSGRAFNEQFF.

The chain is built from TRBV30 and TRBJ1-5; tentatively, D is TRBD1 (5 bases). Germline V gene sequence: CDR1 GTSNPN, CDR2 SVGIG (reference sequence). The CDR3 contains 15 residues. The V end was cut by 0 bases, the J end by 0 bases, with 9 bases between. DNA of the CDR3: TGTGCCTGGAGTGTAAGGGGTCTTAGCAATCAGCCCCAGCATTTT. It yields the protein CAWSVRGLSNQPQHF.

The rearrangement uses TRBV29-1 and TRBJ2-1, with 8 bases fitting TRBD2. Germline V lookup: CDR1 SQVTM, CDR2 ANQGSEA. The V gene end was trimmed by 4 bases and the J gene end by 7 bases; junction bases not matched to a gene: 9. The CDR3 sequence is 14 residues long. In nucleotides, the CDR3 is TGCAGCGTTGTGGAGCGGGGGCCCAGGAATGAGCAGTTCTTC. The encoded protein is CSVVERGPRNEQFF.

The chain uses TRBV10-1 and TRBJ2-1; 7 nucleotides agree with TRBD2. The ends lost 3 bases at V and 8 bases at J; junction bases unmatched: 13. Germline CDR1 and CDR2: WNHNN and SYGVQD (reference sequence). The CDR3 sequence is 16 residues long. The CDR3, as DNA: TGCGCCAGCAGTGACGCAGCGGGACCGGCGGGTCATGAGCAGTTCTTC. Protein: CASSDAAGPAGHEQFF.

The chain recombines TRBV5-1 with TRBJ2-3, with 8 bases aligning to TRBD1. Germline CDR1 SGHRS, CDR2 YFSETQ. The CDR3 is 16 residues long. J was trimmed by 2 bases and V by 4 bases; bases with no gene match: 9. In DNA form, the CDR3 reads TGCGCCAGCAGCCTGGATAGGACAGGGAACACAGATACGCAGTATTTT. This gives the protein CASSLDRTGNTDTQYF.

The genes are TRBV10-3 and TRBJ2-7; the match to TRBD1 covers 7 bases. Germline V lookup: CDR1 ENHRY, CDR2 SYGVKD. The CDR3 is 17 residues long. Trimming took 2 bases from V and 0 from J; bases not matched to a gene: 10. CDR3 in amino acids: CAISEPPRTGSSYEQYF. CDR3 in DNA: TGTGCCATCAGTGAGCCGCCGCGGACAGGCAGCTCCTACGAGCAGTACTTC.

The chain is built from TRBV7-9 and TRBJ2-7, with 10 nucleotides matching TRBD1. Trimming cost V 5 bases and J 0 bases; bases outside gene matches: 4. Germline V CDR1 and CDR2: SEHNR, FQNEAQ (reference sequence). The CDR3 extends over 15 amino acids. CDR3 loop: CASSPRDRGSYEQYF. CDR3 DNA sequence: TGTGCCAGCAGCCCGAGGGACAGGGGCTCCTACGAGCAGTACTTC.

The gene calls are TRBV6-5 and TRBJ2-7; TRBD2 is a possible D gene (5 bases). The CDR3 length is 14 residues. Germline CDR1 reads MNHEY; CDR2 reads SVGAGI. V lost 0 bases and J lost 3, with 9 bases in between. The CDR3 loop reads CASSYSRGYYEQYF. The CDR3 bases are TGTGCCAGCAGTTACTCCCGCGGGTACTACGAGCAGTACTTC.

V usage is TRBV29-1 and J usage is TRBJ2-1; the D gene is possibly TRBD2 (5 bases). With 2 bases removed from V and 7 bases from J, the gap between germline ends came to 15 bases. Germline CDR1 SQVTM, CDR2 ANQGSEA. The CDR3 totals 14 residues. As DNA, the CDR3 is TGCAGCGTTGAAAGGCTAGCTGGGGTAAATGAGCAGTTCTTC. Its protein product is CSVERLAGVNEQFF.